The sequence of this TCR beta chain was determined in a study of blood T cell repertoires in COVID-19. The wider study: Sample material is recorded as cDNA or gDNA derived from T cells, B-cell-depleted T cells, or PBMCs.

The CDR3 sequence is 15 residues long. Germline CDR1 SNHLY, CDR2 FYNNEI. The V and J ends lost 4 bases and 6 bases respectively, with 17 bases between them. The protocol was immunoSEQ multiplex PCR, while the TCRdb copy is restricted to in-frame clones and leaves out a portion. The table lists 110,000 or so clones, around 85% of them singletons. The V and J genes are TRBV2 and TRBJ2-3, with D perhaps TRBD1 (6 bases). The receptor was derived from a man aged 50-59 years with acute or convalescent COVID-19. The sequencing sample was made of peripheral blood. The chain's CDR3 is CASSVRQGPSDTQYF. CDR3 coding DNA: TGTGCCAGCAGTGTACGCCAGGGGCCAAGTGATACGCAGTATTTT.